Listed here are 11 T cell receptor beta chains from one sample, sequenced in a study of T cell responses to AZD1222 COVID-19 vaccine. Only in-frame clones appear in the TCRdb table, and some are missing; sequencing was by immunoSEQ multiplex PCR. The sample shows around 140,000 clones, roughly 85% of them seen only once. The input for sequencing was peripheral blood, taken 28 days after the second dose of the MenACWY control vaccine. The source of these receptors is an adult who received the MenACWY meningococcal vaccine as a control.

The V gene is TRBV6-5, the J gene TRBJ2-7; 10 nucleotides align to TRBD1. CDR1 and CDR2 from the germline V gene are MNHEY and SVGAGI. The CDR3 has 15 residues. V lost 6 bases and J lost 6; bases outside the gene matches: 11. CDR3 loop: CASRFSLGTGVEQYV. The CDR3 nucleotides are TGTGCCAGCAGATTTTCCTTGGGGACAGGGGTCGAGCAGTACGTC.

This clone was seen a single time. V and J are TRBV7-9 and TRBJ2-5, with a weak D call TRBD2 (7 bases). The CDR3 loop spans 14 amino acids. Trimming took 4 bases from V and 5 from J, leaving 14 bases between them. The germline CDR1 and CDR2 sequences are SEHNR and FQNEAQ (reference sequence). CDR3 amino acids: CASSSVRGAETQYF. The CDR3 nucleotides are TGTGCCAGCAGCTCCGTACGGGGGGCTGAGACCCAGTACTTC.

The sample holds one count of this clone. V and J are TRBV12-5 and TRBJ1-2; D unresolved. CDR1 and CDR2 (germline): LGHNT, FRNRAP. The CDR3 contains 14 residues. Trimming left V 1 base short and J 8 bases short, with 14 bases between. CDR3 DNA: TGTGCTAGTGGTTTGGCGGCCGGGCTAATGGGCTACACCTTC. It is translated as CASGLAAGLMGYTF.

This chain links TRBV24-1 with TRBJ2-1; D not resolved. The germline V gene encodes CDR1 KGHDR and CDR2 SFDVKD. V was pared by 1 base and J by 4 bases, with 7 bases between. The CDR3 sequence is 14 residues long. The CDR3 sequence is CATSDFRAYNEQFF. For the CDR3, the DNA is TGTGCCACCAGTGATTTTCGGGCATACAATGAGCAGTTCTTC.

V usage is TRBV3-1 (or the pseudogene TRBV3-2) and J usage is TRBJ1-6; D not certain. Germline lookup yields CDR1 LGHDT and CDR2 YNNKEL (reference sequence). The CDR3 is 12 amino acids. V was pared by 2 bases and J by 7 bases, with 3 bases between. CDR3 coding DNA: TGTGCCAGCAGCCAATCAAATTCACCCCTCCACTTT. This translates into CASSQSNSPLHF.

The V call is TRBV4-2, the J call TRBJ1-2; TRBD1 might be the D (5 bases). V shed 0 bases and J shed 7 bases, with 6 bases lying between them. The CDR3 loop spans 12 amino acids. Germline values: CDR1 LGHNA, CDR2 YNFKEQ. The CDR3, as DNA: TGTGCCAGCAGCCAAGAGGGGGGTGGCTACACCTTC. It is translated as CASSQEGGGYTF.

The J gene is TRBJ1-5, the V gene TRBV19; 7 nucleotides match TRBD1. Germline trimming cut 3 bases from V and 1 base from J; bases unmatched to any gene: 3. Germline V gives CDR1 LNHDA, CDR2 SQIVND (reference sequence). The length of the CDR3 is 15 residues. CDR3 nucleotides: TGTGCCAGTAGTATTGGGACAGTCAGCAATCAGCCCCAGCATTTT. As protein: CASSIGTVSNQPQHF.

The chain links TRBV28 to TRBJ2-1, with D perhaps TRBD1 or TRBD2 (6 bases each). There are 17 residues in the CDR3. V lost 3 bases, J lost 2 bases, and 17 bases lay in between. Looked up from germline, CDR1 is MDHEN and CDR2 is SYDVKM. The chain's CDR3 is CASSFGTGATAYNEQFF. Here the CDR3 DNA reads TGTGCCAGCAGTTTCGGTACGGGGGCGACCGCCTACAATGAGCAGTTCTTC. Supplemented by reference TRBV28 and TRBJ2-1, the full variable domain reads DVKVTQSSRYLVKRTGEKVFLECVQDMDHENMFWYRQDPGLGLRLIYFSYDVKMKEKGDIPEGYSVSREKKERFSLILESASTNQTSMYLCASSFGTGATAYNEQFFGPGTRLTVL.

The rearrangement uses TRBV5-1 and TRBJ1-4; 12 nucleotides match TRBD1. The CDR3 covers 17 residues. V gave up 3 bases and J gave up 4 bases; unmatched junction bases: 7. Germline V CDR1 and CDR2: SGHRS, YFSETQ. The CDR3 nucleotides are TGCGCCAGCAGCTCCGGGACAGGGGGCGCCCTTAATGAAAAACTGTTTTTT. Protein: CASSSGTGGALNEKLFF.

J is TRBJ2-5 and V is TRBV19; no clear D gene. CDR3 size: 13 residues. Germline-derived CDR1 and CDR2 are LNHDA and SQIVND (reference sequence). Trimming removed 4 bases from V and 1 base from J, with 7 bases in between. Here the CDR3 DNA reads TGTGCCAGTAGTAGAACAGCCCAAGAGACCCAGTACTTC. It yields the protein CASSRTAQETQYF.

CDR3 DNA sequence: TGCGCCAGCAGCCTGACAGGGGAAAATGAAAAACTGTTTTTT. Residues: CASSLTGENEKLFF. This sequence joins TRBV5-1 and TRBJ1-4, with 8 bases matching TRBD1. The V gene's germline CDR1 is SGHRS and CDR2 YFSETQ. This CDR3 has 14 amino acids. J was trimmed by 5 bases and V by 4 bases; bases with no gene match: 4. Full variable domain (outside the CDR3, taken from reference TRBV5-1 and TRBJ1-4): KAGVTQTPRYLIKTRGQQVTLSCSPISGHRSVSWYQQTPGQGLQFLFEYFSETQRNKGNFPGRFSGRQFSNSRSEMNVSTLELGDSALYLCASSLTGENEKLFFGSGTQLSVL.